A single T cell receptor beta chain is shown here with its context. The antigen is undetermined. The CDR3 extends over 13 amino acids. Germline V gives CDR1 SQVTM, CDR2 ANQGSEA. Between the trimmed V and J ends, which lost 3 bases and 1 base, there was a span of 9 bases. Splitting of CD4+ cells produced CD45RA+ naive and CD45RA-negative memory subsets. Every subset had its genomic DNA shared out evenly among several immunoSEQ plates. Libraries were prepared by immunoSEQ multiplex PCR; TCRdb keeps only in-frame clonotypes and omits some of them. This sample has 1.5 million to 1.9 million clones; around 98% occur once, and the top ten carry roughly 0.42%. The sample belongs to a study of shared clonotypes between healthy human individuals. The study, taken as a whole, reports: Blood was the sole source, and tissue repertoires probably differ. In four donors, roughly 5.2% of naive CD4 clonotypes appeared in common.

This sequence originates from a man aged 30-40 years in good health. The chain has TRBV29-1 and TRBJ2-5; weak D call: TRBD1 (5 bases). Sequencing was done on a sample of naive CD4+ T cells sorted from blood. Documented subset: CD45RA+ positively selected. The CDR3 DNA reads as TGCAGCGTTGAGATGACAGCCCAAGAGACCCAGTACTTC. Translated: CSVEMTAQETQYF.